This T cell receptor beta chain appears in the sequencing data of a study of response to subunit inactivated influenza vaccine. The study's findings and limits: Every seasonal influenza vaccination brings in few new T cells, the authors suggested.

The table lists this clonotype with many counts. Its antigen remains unidentified. TCRdb re-analysed the RT-PCR reads in MiXCR, keeping a single row per CDR3 protein. The top ten hold around 12% of the sample, which has some 480,000 distinct CDR3 sequences, approximately 11% seen once. Germline V CDR1 and CDR2: SNHLY, FYNNEI. The CDR3 extends over 14 amino acids. With 9 bases removed from V and 1 base from J, the gap between germline ends came to 15 bases. This sequence originates from a man in his fifties or sixties who received an inactivated influenza vaccine. The sample was PBMCs from blood, taken about 40 days after vaccination. The V gene is TRBV2, the J gene TRBJ1-1, with D perhaps matching TRBD1 (5 bases). The CDR3: CARGSGIGNTEAFF. As DNA, the CDR3 is TGTGCCAGAGGATCAGGGATAGGGAACACTGAAGCTTTCTTT. Full variable domain (rest looked up from reference TRBV2 and TRBJ1-1): EPEVTQTPSHQVTQMGQEVILRCVPISNHLYFYWYRQILGQKVEFLVSFYNNEISEKSEIFDDQFSVERPDGSNFTLKIRSTKLEDSAMYFCARGSGIGNTEAFFGQGTRLTVV.